The sequence of this T cell receptor beta chain was determined in a study of vaccination and CD4 T cells after COVID-19. Time point in this sample: late sampling 161 to 241 days after vaccination in a few convalescent patients. Germline lookup yields CDR1 MNHEY and CDR2 SMNVEV (reference sequence). The CDR3 spans 16 residues. Trimming stripped 6 bases from V and 2 bases from J, with 19 bases between. TCRdb fed the PCR reads into MiXCR, producing one record per CDR3 protein. The sample carries about 31,000 distinct CDR3 sequences, more than 40% recorded once. Sequenced here: CD4+ T cells from blood, sampled about 7 months after SARS-CoV-2 vaccination. This receptor was identified in a human donor who had recovered from COVID-19. The chain is built from TRBV27 and TRBJ1-2, with a tentative D call TRBD1 (6 bases). Here the CDR3 reads CASRTRQRGGNYGYTF. Here the CDR3 DNA reads TGTGCCAGCAGAACACGTCAGAGGGGGGGAAACTATGGCTACACCTTC.